The clone carrying this T cell receptor beta chain appeared once. Its antigen is still unknown. TCRdb's table, derived via immunoSEQ multiplex PCR, lists solely in-frame clones and lacks some. The data hold under 150,000 clones, with around 84% observed a single time. The validation cohort, a group of more than 100 subjects, included the donors and was separate from the roughly 670-subject first cohort. The CDR3 is 15 residues long. With V trimmed by 2 bases and J by 5 bases, 2 bases remained unmatched. CDR1 and CDR2 (germline): LGHNA, YNFKEQ. This record comes from a study of cytomegalovirus exposure and HLA in healthy donors. Study observations and caveats: The authors listed 150 to 200 TCR beta chains as cytomegalovirus-associated. Rarity marked most TCR sequences, yet some public TCRs occurred in many donors.

Sequenced: PBMCs. V usage is TRBV4-2 and J usage is TRBJ2-3, with 12 bases matching TRBD2. The clonotype was recovered from a man in his late teens or twenties in good health and CMV-seropositive. CDR3 sequence (DNA): TGTGCCAGCAGCCAACTAGCGGGGGGGCAAGATACGCAGTATTTT. Its protein is CASSQLAGGQDTQYF.